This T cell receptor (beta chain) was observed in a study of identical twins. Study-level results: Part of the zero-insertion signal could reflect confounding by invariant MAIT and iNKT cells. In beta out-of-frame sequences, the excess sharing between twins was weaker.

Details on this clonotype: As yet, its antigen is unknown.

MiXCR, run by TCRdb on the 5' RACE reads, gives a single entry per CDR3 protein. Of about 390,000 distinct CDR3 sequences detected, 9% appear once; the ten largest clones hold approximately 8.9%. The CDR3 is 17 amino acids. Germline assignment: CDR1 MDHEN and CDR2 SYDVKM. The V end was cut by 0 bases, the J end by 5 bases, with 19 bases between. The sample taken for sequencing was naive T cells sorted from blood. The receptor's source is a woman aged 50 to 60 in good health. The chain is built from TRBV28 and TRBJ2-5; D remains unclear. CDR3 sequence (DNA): TGTGCCAGCAGTTTATGGAAAGATGGAGAGTACGTGGAGACCCAGTACTTC. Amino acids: CASSLWKDGEYVETQYF.